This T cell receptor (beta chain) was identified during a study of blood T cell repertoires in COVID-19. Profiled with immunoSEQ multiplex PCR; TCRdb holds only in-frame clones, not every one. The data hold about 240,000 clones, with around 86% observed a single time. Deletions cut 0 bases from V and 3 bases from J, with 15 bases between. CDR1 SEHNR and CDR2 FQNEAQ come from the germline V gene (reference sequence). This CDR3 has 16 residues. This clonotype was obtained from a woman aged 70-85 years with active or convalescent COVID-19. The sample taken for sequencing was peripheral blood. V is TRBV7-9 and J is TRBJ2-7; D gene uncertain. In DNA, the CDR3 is TGTGCCAGCAGCTTAGCGCCGGCAGGATATCTCTACGAGCAGTACTTC. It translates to CASSLAPAGYLYEQYF.